The sample holds a few counts of the clone carrying this TCR beta chain. This record comes from a study of blood T cell repertoires in COVID-19. Profiling relied on immunoSEQ multiplex PCR, and the TCRdb table lists in-frame clones only, not all of them. The data contain approximately 74,000 clones, roughly four fifths of them seen just once; the ten biggest clones take up approximately 35%. The ends lost 6 bases at V and 8 bases at J; junction bases unmatched: 18. The CDR3 totals 17 residues. The V gene's germline CDR1 is SNHLY and CDR2 FYNNEI. The sequence was obtained from an older man with acute or convalescent COVID-19. The chain has TRBV2 and TRBJ1-2, with 10 bases identical to TRBD1. Sequenced sample: peripheral blood. CDR3 DNA sequence: TGTGCCAGCAGCGGCCGGCGTTTTGGACAGGGGGTATCCGGCTACACCTTC. Protein: CASSGRRFGQGVSGYTF.